The entry that follows covers one T cell receptor beta chain sequence. Its antigen is undetermined. The data belong to a study of T cell responses to AZD1222 COVID-19 vaccine. Study findings and constraints: Recipients of AZD1222 seropositive at baseline numbered only 5 or 6. A rise in Spike-specific TCR breadth and depth followed two AZD1222 doses. Within unmutated variant regions lay the reported targets of nearly half of spike-specific TCRs. No day 14 peak samples; only post-peak repertoires were characterized.

Generated by immunoSEQ multiplex PCR, the TCRdb table keeps only in-frame clones and is missing some. The table includes around 130,000 clones, about 93% detected once. The sequencing used peripheral blood, collected on day 0 of AZD1222 vaccination. The TCR comes from an adult in good health.

CDR3 protein: CASSVSGTIYGYTF. The CDR3 bases are TGTGCCAGCAGCGTCTCCGGGACAATCTATGGCTACACCTTC. The chain links TRBV9 to TRBJ1-2; a possible D gene is TRBD1 (6 bases). The CDR3 runs 14 residues. Germline V CDR1 and CDR2: SGDLS, YYNGEE. V lost 2 bases to trimming and J lost 4 bases, with 12 bases between them.